Below, 21 T cell receptor beta chains from the same sample are listed, as sequenced in a study of cytomegalovirus exposure and HLA in healthy donors. It was with 60 Vbeta and 13 Jbeta primers that the PCR ran. Only in-frame clones appear in the TCRdb table, and some are missing; sequencing was by immunoSEQ multiplex PCR. The sample holds roughly 150,000 clones, roughly a tenth seen once. The sample comprised PBMCs. The receptors stem from a male donor in good health and CMV-seronegative.

The chain recombines TRBV4-1 with TRBJ2-5, with 7 nucleotides matching TRBD1. Germline CDR1 is MGHRA and CDR2 is YSYEKL. The CDR3 is made up of 15 amino acids. V trimming: 2 bases; J trimming: 5 bases; junction bases outside the gene matches: 8. CDR3 nucleotide sequence: TGCGCCAGCAGCCAATATCCAGGGGGTGGCGAGACCCAGTACTTC. Amino acids: CASSQYPGGGETQYF.

This clone came up a few times. The rearrangement links TRBV6-5 to TRBJ2-7, with TRBD1 as a possible D gene (6 bases). Germline values: CDR1 MNHEY, CDR2 SVGAGI. Trimming removed 10 bases from V and 2 bases from J, with 18 bases in between. This CDR3 is built from 14 residues. The CDR3 reads CATAWQGKAYEQYF. DNA for the CDR3: TGTGCCACCGCTTGGCAGGGGAAAGCCTACGAGCAGTACTTC.

The genes are TRBV4-3 and TRBJ1-1, with no clear D. Trimming took 4 bases from V and 3 from J, leaving 21 bases between them. This CDR3 is 17 amino acids long. Per germline, CDR1 LGHNA and CDR2 YSLEER. The CDR3, as DNA: TGCGCCAGCAGCCGCTCTAGATGGAGGCTATTAGACACTGAAGCTTTCTTT. Translation: CASSRSRWRLLDTEAFF.

This clone has only a few counts. V gene TRBV29-1 combines with J gene TRBJ2-5; 7 nucleotides line up with TRBD2. The germline V gene has CDR1 SQVTM and CDR2 ANQGSEA. V shed 3 bases, J shed 11 bases, and the junction held 27 bases outside the gene matches. The CDR3 runs to 18 residues. CDR3 loop: CSVDGVWPGRLTGGEQYF. The CDR3 DNA follows: TGCAGCGTTGATGGCGTGTGGCCGGGACGCCTTACGGGGGGAGAGCAGTACTTC.

This chain uses TRBV5-6 with TRBJ2-1; a weak D match, TRBD2 (6 bases). Trimming cost V 4 bases and J 8 bases, with 22 bases left between them. Germline V gene data show CDR1 as SGHDT and CDR2 as YYEEEE. CDR3 length equals 16 residues. The CDR3 DNA reads TGTGCCAGCAGCGAAATCACCGGGACTCGGTACGATGAGCAGTTCTTC. As protein: CASSEITGTRYDEQFF. Full variable domain (remainder filled in from reference TRBV5-6 and TRBJ2-1): DAGVTQSPTHLIKTRGQQVTLRCSPKSGHDTVSWYQQALGQGPQFIFQYYEEEERQRGNFPDRFSGHQFPNYSSELNVNALLLGDSALYLCASSEITGTRYDEQFFGPGTRLTVL.

This sequence joins TRBV11-2 and TRBJ1-3; D is undetermined. The CDR3 is 15 residues long. Germline loops: CDR1 SGHAT, CDR2 FQNNGV. Deletions cut 1 base from V and 0 bases from J, with 7 bases between. The CDR3 DNA follows: TGTGCCAGCAGCTTAGCCGGGTTCTCTGGAAACACCATATATTTT. Translation: CASSLAGFSGNTIYF.

This clone was seen more than once but under ten times. This chain uses TRBV2 with TRBJ1-2; the D gene is possibly TRBD1 (6 bases). This CDR3 has 14 residues. V lost 6 bases to trimming and J lost 4 bases, with 15 bases between them. Looked up from germline, CDR1 is SNHLY and CDR2 is FYNNEI. CDR3 nucleotide sequence: TGTGCCAGCAGATTAGAGGGGGTGGGCTATGGCTACACCTTC. It encodes CASRLEGVGYGYTF.

The J gene is TRBJ2-1, the V gene TRBV7-2, with TRBD2 matching 10 bases. The CDR3 runs 15 residues. Germline V lookup: CDR1 SGHTA, CDR2 FQGNSA. J was trimmed by 4 bases and V by 2 bases; bases with no gene match: 2. The CDR3 spells CASSLSGRGYNEQFF. CDR3 bases: TGTGCCAGCAGCTTAAGCGGGAGGGGATACAATGAGCAGTTCTTC.

The gene calls are TRBV19 and TRBJ2-2, with 9 bases identical to TRBD2. CDR1 and CDR2 (germline): LNHDA, SQIVND (reference sequence). CDR3 length: 19 residues. V shed 11 bases, J shed 0 bases, and the junction held 19 bases outside the gene matches. CDR3 loop: CASLPPGLAGFANTGELFF. In DNA form, the CDR3 reads TGTGCCTCCTTGCCACCGGGGCTAGCGGGGTTCGCGAACACCGGGGAGCTGTTTTTT.

This clone was found a few times. The chain carries TRBV7-2 and TRBJ1-4; 7 bases fit TRBD1. The CDR3 is made up of 15 amino acids. Germline V CDR1 and CDR2: SGHTA, FQGNSA. J lost 4 bases, V lost 5 bases, and 7 bases had no gene match. This chain's CDR3 is CASSPNRGLNEKLFF. CDR3 nucleotides: TGTGCCAGCAGCCCAAACAGGGGCCTTAATGAAAAACTGTTTTTT.

V and J are TRBV4-1 and TRBJ1-4; D not certain. V dropped 0 bases and J dropped 6 bases, with 11 bases sitting between them. The CDR3 runs 15 residues. Per the germline V gene, CDR1 is MGHRA and CDR2 is YSYEKL. The CDR3 DNA sequence: TGCGCCAGCAGCCAAGACAGGCTTTTCGATGAAAAACTGTTTTTT. It specifies CASSQDRLFDEKLFF.

This clone appeared a few times. The chain has TRBV18 and TRBJ1-4; 7 positions match TRBD1. The CDR3 has 13 residues. V dropped 8 bases and J dropped 6; count of bases not matched to a gene: 6. Germline values: CDR1 KGHSH, CDR2 LQKENI. The CDR3 sequence is CASRPQGDEKLFF. The CDR3 DNA sequence: TGTGCCAGCCGCCCCCAGGGGGATGAAAAACTGTTTTTT. The whole variable domain, remainder taken from reference TRBV18 and TRBJ1-4, is NAGVMQNPRHLVRRRGQEARLRCSPMKGHSHVYWYRQLPEEGLKFMVYLQKENIIDESGMPKERFSAEFPKEGPSILRIQQVVRGDSAAYFCASRPQGDEKLFFGSGTQLSVL.

This sequence joins TRBV28 and TRBJ2-1, with 7 bases fitting TRBD2. After removal of 2 bases from V and 5 bases from J, the junction contained 9 bases not matched to a gene. Looked up from germline, CDR1 is MDHEN and CDR2 is SYDVKM. The CDR3 is 16 amino acids. Here the CDR3 DNA reads TGTGCCAGCAGTTTAACCTCGGGGGGATATAACAATGAGCAGTTCTTC. Translating it yields CASSLTSGGYNNEQFF.

This clone was found a few times. The V call is TRBV7-3, the J call TRBJ2-1; D might be TRBD2 (5 bases). The CDR3 has 14 residues. Trimming took off 2 bases at V and 7 bases at J, with 12 bases between the two ends. The V gene's germline CDR1 is SGHTA and CDR2 FQGTGA. The CDR3 DNA reads as TGTGCCAGCAGCTTAGAGGTAGCGAGGAATGAGCAGTTCTTC. As protein: CASSLEVARNEQFF.

Notes on this clone: This sample also contains other DNA sequences that code for the same CDR3. The chain links TRBV15 to TRBJ1-3; D not certain. Germline lookup yields CDR1 LNHNV and CDR2 YYDKDF (reference sequence). With 0 bases removed from V and 1 base from J, the gap between germline ends came to 16 bases. The CDR3 loop spans 18 amino acids. The CDR3 DNA reads TGTGCCACCAGCAGAGATCACAACAGACCCGGATCTGGAAACACCATATATTTT. As protein: CATSRDHNRPGSGNTIYF.

The V and J genes are TRBV6-1 and TRBJ2-1; D is possibly TRBD2 (6 bases). V was trimmed by 4 bases and J by 7 bases, leaving 20 bases between them. The CDR3 runs to 16 residues. From germline, CDR1 is MNHNS and CDR2 SASEGT. DNA of the CDR3: TGTGCCAGCAGTGCCCTAGTGGTAGCGGCAGAGAATGAGCAGTTCTTC. Its protein product is CASSALVVAAENEQFF.

This clone was detected only a few times. The V gene is TRBV4-2, the J gene TRBJ2-5, with unresolved D. The DNA end is more similar to TRBJ2-7, so the J call may be wrong. CDR1 LGHNA and CDR2 YNFKEQ come from the germline V gene. The CDR3 contains 13 residues. In nucleotides, the CDR3 is TGTGCCAGCAGCCAACGACAAAGCTACGAGCAGTACTTC. Amino acids: CASSQRQSYEQYF.

The chain recombines TRBV4-3 with TRBJ2-1, with D possibly being TRBD1 (7 bases). Per the germline V gene, CDR1 is LGHNA and CDR2 is YSLEER. The CDR3 has 13 residues. V was pared by 3 bases and J by 10 bases, with 13 bases between. The CDR3 DNA reads TGCGCCAGCAGCCAGCACCCAGGGGGGGAGCAGTTCTTC. This encodes CASSQHPGGEQFF.

This rearrangement joins TRBV5-6 to TRBJ1-4; 7 bases match TRBD1. V was clipped by 1 base and J by 4 bases; unmatched bases: 10. The germline V gene encodes CDR1 SGHDT and CDR2 YYEEEE. There are 17 residues in the CDR3. The CDR3 sequence is CASSLFRTGALNEKLFF. The CDR3 DNA sequence: TGTGCCAGCAGCTTGTTCCGGACAGGAGCCCTTAATGAAAAACTGTTTTTT.

V and J are TRBV5-1 and TRBJ2-3; 7 bases agree with TRBD1. There are 14 residues in the CDR3. The germline CDR1 and CDR2 sequences are SGHRS and YFSETQ. V shed 4 bases and J 0 bases; nucleotides not matched to a gene: 2. CDR3 nucleotide sequence: TGCGCCAGCAGCCCGGGACAGAGCACAGATACGCAGTATTTT. Protein: CASSPGQSTDTQYF.

V usage is TRBV5-6 and J usage is TRBJ1-6; TRBD1 matches 9 bases. Germline lookup yields CDR1 SGHDT and CDR2 YYEEEE. V dropped 3 bases and J dropped 6; count of bases not matched to a gene: 10. The CDR3 length is 17 residues. The CDR3 nucleotides read TGTGCCAGCAGCTGGGCGGGACAGGGCCGACTTAATTCACCCCTCCACTTT. Protein: CASSWAGQGRLNSPLHF.